This passage covers 15 T cell receptor beta chains from one sample sequenced in a study of blood T cell repertoires in COVID-19. TCRdb's copy holds only in-frame clones and misses some; the assay was immunoSEQ multiplex PCR. Here the sample spans some 60,000 clones, 90% being singletons. Sequenced material: peripheral blood. All receptors derive from a man aged 40-49 years with acute or convalescent COVID-19.

This chain connects TRBV5-4 to TRBJ1-6, with a tentative D call TRBD1 (6 bases). The V gene's germline CDR1 is SGHNT and CDR2 YYREEE (reference sequence). The V gene lost 4 bases and the J gene lost 6 bases, with 23 bases spanning the gap. The CDR3 spans 18 residues. The CDR3 nucleotides are TGTGCCAGCAGCCAGTCCGGGGGGGCGGTACGGGGTAATTCACCCCTCCACTTT. Amino acid sequence: CASSQSGGAVRGNSPLHF.

The chain employs TRBV5-6 and TRBJ2-5, with a tentative D call TRBD2 (5 bases). Between the trimmed V and J ends, which lost 0 bases and 3 bases, there was a span of 15 bases. CDR3 length: 16 residues. The germline CDR1 and CDR2 sequences are SGHDT and YYEEEE. This chain's CDR3 is CASSLVSGQREETQYF. The CDR3 DNA follows: TGTGCCAGCAGCTTGGTGTCGGGTCAGAGGGAAGAGACCCAGTACTTC. Full variable domain (remainder filled in from reference TRBV5-6 and TRBJ2-5): DAGVTQSPTHLIKTRGQQVTLRCSPKSGHDTVSWYQQALGQGPQFIFQYYEEEERQRGNFPDRFSGHQFPNYSSELNVNALLLGDSALYLCASSLVSGQREETQYFGPGTRLLVL.

J is TRBJ2-1 and V is TRBV11-3, with 7 bases that match TRBD2. V gave up 1 base and J gave up 7 bases; unmatched junction bases: 7. CDR3 length: 15 amino acids. The germline gives CDR1 SGHNT, CDR2 YENEEA. CDR3 nucleotide sequence: TGTGCCAGCAGCTTAGTTTCTAGCGGCGGGAATGAGCAGTTCTTC. It encodes CASSLVSSGGNEQFF.

This chain joins TRBV11-3 and TRBJ1-6; TRBD1 matches 8 bases. Per germline, CDR1 SGHNT and CDR2 YENEEA. The CDR3 loop spans 15 amino acids. J was trimmed by 10 bases and V by 7 bases; bases with no gene match: 12. The CDR3 loop reads CASTRTGPRRSPLHF. The CDR3 DNA reads TGTGCCAGCACCCGGACAGGGCCGAGAAGATCACCCCTCCACTTT.

The chain joins TRBV6-5 to TRBJ2-5; D perhaps matches TRBD2 (5 bases). The CDR3 length is 12 residues. Trimming took off 6 bases at V and 13 bases at J, with 18 bases between the two ends. Germline CDR1 and CDR2: MNHEY and SVGAGI. CDR3: CASSLLGKLRYF. CDR3 in DNA: TGTGCCAGCAGCCTACTCGGGAAGCTCCGGTACTTC.

This chain uses TRBV5-4 with TRBJ2-3, with 8 bases identical to TRBD2. CDR3 length: 14 amino acids. The germline CDR1 and CDR2 sequences are SGHNT and YYREEE (reference sequence). Trimming took 3 bases from V and 6 from J; bases not matched to a gene: 6. In nucleotides, the CDR3 is TGTGCCAGCAGCTCCGGGATAGCGGGGGATACGCAGTATTTT. This encodes CASSSGIAGDTQYF.

J is TRBJ1-1 and V is TRBV5-6; D is unresolved. CDR3 length: 15 residues. Looked up from germline, CDR1 is SGHDT and CDR2 is YYEEEE. V lost 3 bases and J 6 bases, leaving 18 bases between the germline ends. CDR3 region: CASSYPGGLPPEAFF. CDR3 nucleotides: TGTGCCAGCAGCTACCCAGGTGGCCTCCCCCCTGAAGCTTTCTTT.

The V and J genes are TRBV6-1 and TRBJ1-2, with 11 bases fitting TRBD1. V was clipped by 1 base and J by 4 bases; unmatched bases: 5. Germline lookup yields CDR1 MNHNS and CDR2 SASEGT. This CDR3 has 16 residues. CDR3 in amino acids: CASSEGTGGLGYGYTF. CDR3 bases: TGTGCCAGCAGTGAAGGGACAGGGGGCCTTGGCTATGGCTACACCTTC.

The gene calls are TRBV19 and TRBJ1-5, with 12 positions matching TRBD1. CDR1 LNHDA and CDR2 SQIVND come from the germline V gene (reference sequence). V shed 5 bases, J shed 3 bases, and the junction held 11 bases outside the gene matches. This CDR3 is 18 amino acids long. The CDR3 here is CASSPVPGTGGNNQPQHF. CDR3 nucleotide sequence: TGTGCCAGTAGTCCAGTCCCCGGGACAGGGGGCAACAATCAGCCCCAGCATTTT.

In its sample, this clone was seen once. This chain links TRBV27 with TRBJ1-1; 11 nucleotides line up with TRBD1. The ends lost 4 bases at V and 8 bases at J; junction bases unmatched: 3. The germline V gene encodes CDR1 MNHEY and CDR2 SMNVEV (reference sequence). This CDR3 has 13 amino acids. CDR3 protein: CASSSRTGGEAFF. Here the CDR3 DNA reads TGTGCCAGCAGTTCCAGGACAGGGGGCGAAGCTTTCTTT.

The chain is built from TRBV10-3 and TRBJ1-1, with 8 bases aligning to TRBD1. Per germline, CDR1 ENHRY and CDR2 SYGVKD. This CDR3 has 15 amino acids. With V trimmed by 4 bases and J by 4 bases, 8 bases remained unmatched. The CDR3 here is CAISGQGKSATEAFF. The CDR3, as DNA: TGTGCCATCAGTGGACAGGGGAAGTCGGCCACTGAAGCTTTCTTT.

The chain couples TRBV27 to TRBJ2-2; no reliable D call. V lost 4 bases and J 8 bases, leaving 14 bases between the germline ends. This CDR3 comprises 14 residues. The V gene's germline CDR1 is MNHEY and CDR2 SMNVEV (reference sequence). The DNA of the CDR3 is TGTGCCAGCAGTTCGACCTGGGCTGGAGGGGAGCTGTTTTTT. Translation: CASSSTWAGGELFF.

This chain uses TRBV14 with TRBJ2-4, with 9 nucleotides matching TRBD2. V gave up 2 bases and J gave up 2 bases; unmatched junction bases: 10. The CDR3 sequence is 18 residues long. Germline assignment: CDR1 SGHDN and CDR2 FVKESK. The CDR3 loop is CASSQRGGGAGTKNIQYF. CDR3 bases: TGTGCCAGCAGCCAACGCGGGGGGGGCGCGGGCACCAAAAACATTCAGTACTTC. Based on the CDR3 plus reference TRBV14 and TRBJ2-4, the full variable domain is EAGVTQFPSHSVIEKGQTVTLRCDPISGHDNLYWYRRVMGKEIKFLLHFVKESKQDESGMPNNRFLAERTGGTYSTLKVQPAELEDSGVYFCASSQRGGGAGTKNIQYFGAGTRLSVL.

The chain combines TRBV11-1 with TRBJ2-5, with D tentatively TRBD1 (5 bases). The CDR3 length is 13 residues. Trimming took off 5 bases at V and 2 bases at J, with 9 bases between the two ends. Germline values: CDR1 SGHAT, CDR2 FQDESV (reference sequence). The CDR3 region is CASSPRVQETQYF. The CDR3 nucleotides read TGTGCCAGCAGCCCCAGGGTTCAAGAGACCCAGTACTTC.

The J gene is TRBJ2-1, the V gene TRBV11-2, with 8 bases aligning to TRBD1. Germline CDR1 SGHAT, CDR2 FQNNGV. The CDR3 loop spans 16 amino acids. V lost 5 bases and J lost 1; bases outside the gene matches: 7. CDR3 DNA sequence: TGTGCCAGCAGCCACGCCAGGGGGCCGTCCTACAATGAGCAGTTCTTC. Translation gives CASSHARGPSYNEQFF.